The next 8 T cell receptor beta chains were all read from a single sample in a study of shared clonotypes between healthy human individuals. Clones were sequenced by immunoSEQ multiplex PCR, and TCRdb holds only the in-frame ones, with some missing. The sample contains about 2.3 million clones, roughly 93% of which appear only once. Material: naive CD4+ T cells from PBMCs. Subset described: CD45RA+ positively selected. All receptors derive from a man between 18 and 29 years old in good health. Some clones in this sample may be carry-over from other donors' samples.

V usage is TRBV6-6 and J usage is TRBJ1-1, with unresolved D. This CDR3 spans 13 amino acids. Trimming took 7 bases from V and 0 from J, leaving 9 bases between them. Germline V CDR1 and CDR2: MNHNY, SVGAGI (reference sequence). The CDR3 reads CASNTGMNTEAFF. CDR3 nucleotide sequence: TGTGCCAGCAATACCGGGATGAACACTGAAGCTTTCTTT.

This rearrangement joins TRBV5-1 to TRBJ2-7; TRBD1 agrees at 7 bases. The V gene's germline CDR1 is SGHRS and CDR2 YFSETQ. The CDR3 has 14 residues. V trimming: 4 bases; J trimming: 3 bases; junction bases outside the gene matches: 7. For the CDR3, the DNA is TGCGCCAGCAGCACGGACAGGCCAGGCTACGAGCAGTACTTC. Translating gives CASSTDRPGYEQYF.

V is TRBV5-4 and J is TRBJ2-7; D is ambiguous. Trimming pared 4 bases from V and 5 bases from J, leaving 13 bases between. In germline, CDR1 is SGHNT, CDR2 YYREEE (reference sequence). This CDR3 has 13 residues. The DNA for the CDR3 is TGTGCCAGCAGCCTCCCAGGTCGAAACGAGCAGTACTTC. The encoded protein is CASSLPGRNEQYF.

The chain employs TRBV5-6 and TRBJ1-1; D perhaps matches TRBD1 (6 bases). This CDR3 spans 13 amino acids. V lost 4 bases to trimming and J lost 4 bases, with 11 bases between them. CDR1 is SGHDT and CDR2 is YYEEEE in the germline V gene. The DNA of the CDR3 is TGTGCCAGCAGCCCAGGGGTGGGCACTGAAGCTTTCTTT. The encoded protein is CASSPGVGTEAFF.

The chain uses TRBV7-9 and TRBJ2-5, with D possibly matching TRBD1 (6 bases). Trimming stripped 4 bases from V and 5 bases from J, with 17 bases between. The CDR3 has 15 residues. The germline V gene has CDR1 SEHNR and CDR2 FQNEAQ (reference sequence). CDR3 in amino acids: CASSSPLGGLETQYF. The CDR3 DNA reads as TGTGCCAGCAGCTCACCTCTAGGGGGTTTGGAGACCCAGTACTTC.

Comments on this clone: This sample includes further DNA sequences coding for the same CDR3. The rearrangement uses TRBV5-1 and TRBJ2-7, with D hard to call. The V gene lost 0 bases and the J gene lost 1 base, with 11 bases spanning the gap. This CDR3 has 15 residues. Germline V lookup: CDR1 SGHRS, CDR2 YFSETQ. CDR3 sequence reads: CASSLDPAASYEQYF. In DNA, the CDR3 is TGCGCCAGCAGCTTGGATCCGGCAGCATCCTACGAGCAGTACTTC. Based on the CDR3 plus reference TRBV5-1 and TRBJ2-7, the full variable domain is KAGVTQTPRYLIKTRGQQVTLSCSPISGHRSVSWYQQTPGQGLQFLFEYFSETQRNKGNFPGRFSGRQFSNSRSEMNVSTLELGDSALYLCASSLDPAASYEQYFGPGTRLTVT.

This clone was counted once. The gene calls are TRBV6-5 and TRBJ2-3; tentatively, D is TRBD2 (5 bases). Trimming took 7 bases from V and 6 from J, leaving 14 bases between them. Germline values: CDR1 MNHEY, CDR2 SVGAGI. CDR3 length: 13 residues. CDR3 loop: CASTREGLDTQYF. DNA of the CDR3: TGTGCCAGCACACGGGAAGGGCTGGATACGCAGTATTTT.

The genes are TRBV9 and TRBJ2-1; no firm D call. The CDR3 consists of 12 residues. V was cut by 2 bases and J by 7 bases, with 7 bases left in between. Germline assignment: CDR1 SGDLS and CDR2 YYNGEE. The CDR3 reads CASSVEQNEQFF. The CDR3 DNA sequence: TGTGCCAGCAGCGTGGAACAAAATGAGCAGTTCTTC. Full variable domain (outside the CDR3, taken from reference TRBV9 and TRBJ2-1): DSGVTQTPKHLITATGQRVTLRCSPRSGDLSVYWYQQSLDQGLQFLIQYYNGEERAKGNILERFSAQQFPDLHSELNLSSLELGDSALYFCASSVEQNEQFFGPGTRLTVL.